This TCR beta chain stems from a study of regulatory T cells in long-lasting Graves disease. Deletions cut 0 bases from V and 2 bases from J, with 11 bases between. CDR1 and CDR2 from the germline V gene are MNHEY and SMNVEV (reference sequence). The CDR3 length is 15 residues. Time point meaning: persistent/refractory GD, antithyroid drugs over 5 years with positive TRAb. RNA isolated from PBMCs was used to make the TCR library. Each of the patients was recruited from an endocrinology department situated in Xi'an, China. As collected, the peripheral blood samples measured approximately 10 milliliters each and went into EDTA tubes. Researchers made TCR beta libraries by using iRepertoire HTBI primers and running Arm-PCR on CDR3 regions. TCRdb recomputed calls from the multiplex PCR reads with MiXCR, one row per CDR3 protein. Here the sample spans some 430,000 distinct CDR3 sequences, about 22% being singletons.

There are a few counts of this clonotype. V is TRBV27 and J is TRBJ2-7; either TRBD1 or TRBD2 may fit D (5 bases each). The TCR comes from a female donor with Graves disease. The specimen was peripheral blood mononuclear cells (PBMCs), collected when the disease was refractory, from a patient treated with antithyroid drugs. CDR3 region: CASSLSPRGPYEQYF. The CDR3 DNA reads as TGTGCCAGCAGTTTATCCCCCCGGGGACCCTACGAGCAGTACTTC.